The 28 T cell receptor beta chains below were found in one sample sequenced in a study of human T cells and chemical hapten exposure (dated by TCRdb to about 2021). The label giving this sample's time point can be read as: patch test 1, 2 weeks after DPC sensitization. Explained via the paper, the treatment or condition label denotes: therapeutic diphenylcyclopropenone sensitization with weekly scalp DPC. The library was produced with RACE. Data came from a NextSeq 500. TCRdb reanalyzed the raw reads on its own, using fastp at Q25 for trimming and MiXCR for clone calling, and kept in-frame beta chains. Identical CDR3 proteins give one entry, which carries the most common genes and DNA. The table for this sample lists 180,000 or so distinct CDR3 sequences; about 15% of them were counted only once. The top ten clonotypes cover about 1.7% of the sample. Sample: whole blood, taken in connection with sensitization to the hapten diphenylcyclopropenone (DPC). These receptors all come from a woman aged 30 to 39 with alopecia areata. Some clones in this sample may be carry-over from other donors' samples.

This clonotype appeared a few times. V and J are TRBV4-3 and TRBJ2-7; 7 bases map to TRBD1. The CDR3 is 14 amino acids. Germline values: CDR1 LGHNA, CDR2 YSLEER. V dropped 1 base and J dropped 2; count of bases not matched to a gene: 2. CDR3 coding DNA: TGCGCCAGCAGCCAAGTGACAGGGCCCTACGAGCAGTACTTC. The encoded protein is CASSQVTGPYEQYF.

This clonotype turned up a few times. The CDR3 DNA reads TGTGCCAGCAGTGACAGCGGGGGGGCCGCCGATGAGCAGTTCTTC. It translates to CASSDSGGAADEQFF. The chain carries TRBV6-4 and TRBJ2-1, with 10 bases aligning to TRBD2. Trimming at V came to 2 bases and at J to 8 bases, leaving 6 bases not matched to a gene. This CDR3 is built from 15 residues. CDR1 MRHNA and CDR2 SNTAGT come from the germline V gene.

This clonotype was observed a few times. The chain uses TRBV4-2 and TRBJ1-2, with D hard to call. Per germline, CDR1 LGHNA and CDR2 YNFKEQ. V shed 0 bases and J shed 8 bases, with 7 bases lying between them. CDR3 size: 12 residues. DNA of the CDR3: TGTGCCAGCAGCCAAGATTACGGAGGCTACACCTTC. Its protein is CASSQDYGGYTF.

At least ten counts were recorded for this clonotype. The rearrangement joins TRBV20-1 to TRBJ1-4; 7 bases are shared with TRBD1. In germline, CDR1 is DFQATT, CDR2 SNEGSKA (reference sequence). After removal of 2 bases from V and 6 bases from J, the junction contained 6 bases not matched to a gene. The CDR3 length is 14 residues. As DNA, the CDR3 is TGCAGTGCTAGATCGACCGGACAGGATGAAAAACTGTTTTTT. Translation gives CSARSTGQDEKLFF.

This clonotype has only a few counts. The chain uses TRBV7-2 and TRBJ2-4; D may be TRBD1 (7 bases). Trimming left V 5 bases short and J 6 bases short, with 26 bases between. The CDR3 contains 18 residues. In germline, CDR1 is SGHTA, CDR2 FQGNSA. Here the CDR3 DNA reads TGTGCCAGCAGCCGGGCGGGACGAGGGGGCATCCTCGGAAACATTCAGTACTTC. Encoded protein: CASSRAGRGGILGNIQYF.

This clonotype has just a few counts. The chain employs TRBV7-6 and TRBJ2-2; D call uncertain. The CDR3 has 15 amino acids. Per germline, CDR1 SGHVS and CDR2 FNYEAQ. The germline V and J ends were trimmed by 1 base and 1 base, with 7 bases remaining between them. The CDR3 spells CASSLVLGNTGELFF. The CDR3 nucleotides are TGTGCCAGCAGCTTAGTCTTAGGGAACACCGGGGAGCTGTTTTTT.

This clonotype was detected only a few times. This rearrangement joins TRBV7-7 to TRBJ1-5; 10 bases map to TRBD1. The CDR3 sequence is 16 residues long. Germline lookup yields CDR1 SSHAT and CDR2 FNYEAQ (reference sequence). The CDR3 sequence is CASLKQGQGMCRPQHF. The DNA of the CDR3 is TGTGCTAGCCTAAAACAGGGACAGGGGATGTGTCGGCCCCAGCATTTT.

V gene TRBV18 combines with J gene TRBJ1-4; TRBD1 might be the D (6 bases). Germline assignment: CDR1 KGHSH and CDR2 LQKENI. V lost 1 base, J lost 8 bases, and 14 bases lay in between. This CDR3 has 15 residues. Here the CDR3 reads CASSPRPGTKEKLFF. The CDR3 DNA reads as TGTGCCAGCTCACCACGGCCAGGGACAAAGGAAAAACTGTTTTTT.

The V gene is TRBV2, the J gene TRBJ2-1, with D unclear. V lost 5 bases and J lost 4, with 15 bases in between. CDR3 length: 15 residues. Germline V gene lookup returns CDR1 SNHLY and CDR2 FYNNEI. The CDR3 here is CASSPWAMDYNEQFF. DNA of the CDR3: TGTGCCAGCAGTCCTTGGGCTATGGATTACAATGAGCAGTTCTTC.

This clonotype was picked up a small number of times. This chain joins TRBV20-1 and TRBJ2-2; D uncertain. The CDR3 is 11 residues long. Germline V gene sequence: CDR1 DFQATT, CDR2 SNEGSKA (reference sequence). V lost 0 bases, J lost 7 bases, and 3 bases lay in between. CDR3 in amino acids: CSAREYGELFF. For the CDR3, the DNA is TGCAGTGCTAGAGAATACGGGGAGCTGTTTTTT.

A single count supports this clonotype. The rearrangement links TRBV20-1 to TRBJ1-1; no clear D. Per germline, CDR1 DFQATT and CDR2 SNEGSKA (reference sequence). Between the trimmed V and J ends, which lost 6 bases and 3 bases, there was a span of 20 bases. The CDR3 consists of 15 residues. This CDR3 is CSAHRRGLFDTEAFF. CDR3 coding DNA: TGCAGTGCACATCGAAGAGGACTATTCGACACTGAAGCTTTCTTT.

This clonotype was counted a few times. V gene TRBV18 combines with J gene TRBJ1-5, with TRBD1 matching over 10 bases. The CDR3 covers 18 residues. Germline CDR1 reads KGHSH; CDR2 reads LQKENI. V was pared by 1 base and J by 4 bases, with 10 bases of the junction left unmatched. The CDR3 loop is CASSPQDRGTSLNQPQHF. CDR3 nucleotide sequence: TGTGCCAGCTCACCACAGGACAGGGGGACTAGCCTTAATCAGCCCCAGCATTTT.

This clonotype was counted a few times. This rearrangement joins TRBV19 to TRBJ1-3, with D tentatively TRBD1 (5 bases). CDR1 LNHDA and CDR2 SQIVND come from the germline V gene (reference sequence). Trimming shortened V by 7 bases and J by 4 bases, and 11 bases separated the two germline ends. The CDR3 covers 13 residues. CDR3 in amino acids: CASTPGPGNTIYF. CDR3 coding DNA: TGTGCCAGTACACCAGGGCCCGGAAACACCATATATTTT.

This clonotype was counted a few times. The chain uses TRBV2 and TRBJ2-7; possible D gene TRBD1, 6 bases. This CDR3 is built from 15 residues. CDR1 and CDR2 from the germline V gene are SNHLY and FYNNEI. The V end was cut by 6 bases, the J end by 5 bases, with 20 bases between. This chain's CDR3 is CASSALNREFDEQYF. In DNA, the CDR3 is TGTGCCAGCAGCGCATTGAACAGGGAGTTCGACGAGCAGTACTTC.

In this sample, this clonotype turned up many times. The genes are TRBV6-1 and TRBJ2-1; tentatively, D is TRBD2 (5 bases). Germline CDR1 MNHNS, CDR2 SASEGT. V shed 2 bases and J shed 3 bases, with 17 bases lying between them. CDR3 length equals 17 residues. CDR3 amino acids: CASSEIALATFYNEQFF. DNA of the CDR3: TGTGCCAGCAGTGAAATAGCCCTAGCCACTTTCTACAATGAGCAGTTCTTC.

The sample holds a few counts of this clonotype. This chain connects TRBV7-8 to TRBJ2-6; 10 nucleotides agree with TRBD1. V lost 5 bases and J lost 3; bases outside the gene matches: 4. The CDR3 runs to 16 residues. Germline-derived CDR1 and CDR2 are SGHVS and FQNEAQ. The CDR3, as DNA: TGTGCCAGCAGCAGACAGGGGGCGGTTGGGGCCAACGTCCTGACTTTC. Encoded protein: CASSRQGAVGANVLTF.

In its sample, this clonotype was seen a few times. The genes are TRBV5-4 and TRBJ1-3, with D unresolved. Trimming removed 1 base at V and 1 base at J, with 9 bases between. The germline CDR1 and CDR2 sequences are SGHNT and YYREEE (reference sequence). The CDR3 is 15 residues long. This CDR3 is CASSLNGESGNTIYF. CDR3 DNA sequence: TGTGCCAGCAGCTTGAACGGGGAATCTGGAAACACCATATATTTT.

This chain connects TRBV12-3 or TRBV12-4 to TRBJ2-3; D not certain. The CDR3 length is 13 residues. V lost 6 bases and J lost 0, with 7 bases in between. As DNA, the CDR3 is TGTGCCAGCAGAATTTCTAGCACAGATACGCAGTATTTT. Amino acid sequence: CASRISSTDTQYF.

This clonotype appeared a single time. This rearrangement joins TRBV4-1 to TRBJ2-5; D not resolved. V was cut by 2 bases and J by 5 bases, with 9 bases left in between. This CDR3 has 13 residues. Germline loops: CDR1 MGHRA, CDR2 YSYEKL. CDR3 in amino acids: CASSQLAVETQYF. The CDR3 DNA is TGCGCCAGCAGCCAATTGGCCGTGGAGACCCAGTACTTC.

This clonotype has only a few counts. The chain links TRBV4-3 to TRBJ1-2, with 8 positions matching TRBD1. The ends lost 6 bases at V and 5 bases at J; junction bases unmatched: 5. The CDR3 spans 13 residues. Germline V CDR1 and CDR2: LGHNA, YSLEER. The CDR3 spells CASRPGQDYGYTF. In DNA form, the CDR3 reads TGCGCCAGCAGACCGGGACAGGATTATGGCTACACCTTC.

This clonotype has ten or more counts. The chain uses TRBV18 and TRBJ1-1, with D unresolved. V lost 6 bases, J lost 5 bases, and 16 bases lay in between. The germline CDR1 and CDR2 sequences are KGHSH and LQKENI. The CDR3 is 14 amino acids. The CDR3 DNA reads TGTGCCAGCTCGCAGCAGGACGGCAGGACTGAAGCTTTCTTT. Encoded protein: CASSQQDGRTEAFF.

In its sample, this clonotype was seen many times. CDR3 amino acids: CASSSNRLEQYF. In DNA, the CDR3 is TGTGCCAGCAGCTCGAATCGACTAGAGCAGTACTTC. The chain links TRBV7-6 to TRBJ2-7; TRBD2 might be the D (5 bases). Germline values: CDR1 SGHVS, CDR2 FNYEAQ. The V and J ends lost 4 bases and 7 bases respectively, with 11 bases between them. The CDR3 contains 12 residues.

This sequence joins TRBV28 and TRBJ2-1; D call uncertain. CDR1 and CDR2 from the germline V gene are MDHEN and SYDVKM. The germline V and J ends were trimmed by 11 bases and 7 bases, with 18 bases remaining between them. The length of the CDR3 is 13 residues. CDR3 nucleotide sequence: TGTGCCGGTATGGGCGTTAGTAGAAATGAGCAGTTCTTC. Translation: CAGMGVSRNEQFF.

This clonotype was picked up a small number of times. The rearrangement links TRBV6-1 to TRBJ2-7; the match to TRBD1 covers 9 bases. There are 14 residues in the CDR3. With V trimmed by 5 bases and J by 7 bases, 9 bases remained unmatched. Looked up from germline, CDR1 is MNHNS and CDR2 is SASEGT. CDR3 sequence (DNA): TGTGCCAGCAGTTCCCAGGACAGGGGTGGTGAGCAGTACTTC. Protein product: CASSSQDRGGEQYF.

DNA for the CDR3: TGCAGTGCTAGAGATGAGTGGAATTCACCCCTCCACTTT. It codes for CSARDEWNSPLHF. The rearrangement joins TRBV20-1 to TRBJ1-6; D unresolved. The CDR3 spans 13 residues. V was cut by 0 bases and J by 7 bases, with 7 bases left in between. From germline, CDR1 is DFQATT and CDR2 SNEGSKA (reference sequence).

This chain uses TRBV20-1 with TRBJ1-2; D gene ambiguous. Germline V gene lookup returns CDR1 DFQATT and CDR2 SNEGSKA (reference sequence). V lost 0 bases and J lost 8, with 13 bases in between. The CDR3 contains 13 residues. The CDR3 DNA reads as TGCAGTGCTAGAGAACCTGACTTGAAGGGCTACACCTTC. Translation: CSAREPDLKGYTF.

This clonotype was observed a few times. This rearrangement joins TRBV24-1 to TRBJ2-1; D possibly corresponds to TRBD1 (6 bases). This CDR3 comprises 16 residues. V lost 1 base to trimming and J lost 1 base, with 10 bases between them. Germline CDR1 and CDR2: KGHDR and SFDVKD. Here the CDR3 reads CATSDFGRGSYNEQFF. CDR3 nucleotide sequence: TGTGCCACCAGTGATTTTGGCAGGGGATCCTACAATGAGCAGTTCTTC.

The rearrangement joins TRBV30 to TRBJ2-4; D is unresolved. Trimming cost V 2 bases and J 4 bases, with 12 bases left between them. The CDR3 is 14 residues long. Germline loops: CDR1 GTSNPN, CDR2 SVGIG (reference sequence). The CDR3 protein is CAWSFSRSKNIQYF. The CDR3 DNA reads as TGTGCCTGGAGTTTTTCCAGGTCGAAAAACATTCAGTACTTC.